This entry lists 31 T cell receptor beta chains sequenced from one sample in a study of blood T cell repertoires in COVID-19. TCRdb's table, derived via immunoSEQ multiplex PCR, lists solely in-frame clones and lacks some. The data show more than 250,000 clones, with around nine tenths seen just once and under 3% held by the top ten. Sequencing was done on a sample of PBMCs or T cells enriched from blood (not recorded which). These receptors were taken from a woman younger than 30 who had recovered from COVID-19.

The rearrangement links TRBV14 to TRBJ1-4, with D possibly matching TRBD1 (5 bases). Trimming took off 1 base at V and 10 bases at J, with 7 bases between the two ends. This CDR3 comprises 12 residues. CDR1 and CDR2 (germline): SGHDN, FVKESK. CDR3 DNA sequence: TGTGCCAGCAGCCAAGCGGGGGTAAAACTGTTTTTT. Translation: CASSQAGVKLFF.

V and J are TRBV4-3 and TRBJ2-1, with 9 bases lining up with TRBD2. The CDR3 has 17 amino acids. With V trimmed by 0 bases and J by 5 bases, 8 bases remained unmatched. In germline, CDR1 is LGHNA, CDR2 YSLEER. This chain's CDR3 is CASSQDSTSGGDNEQFF. The DNA of the CDR3 is TGCGCCAGCAGCCAAGATTCGACTAGCGGAGGGGACAATGAGCAGTTCTTC.

The rearrangement uses TRBV19 and TRBJ1-5, with D hard to call. V shed 4 bases and J shed 7 bases, with 14 bases lying between them. Germline CDR1 and CDR2: LNHDA and SQIVND (reference sequence). This CDR3 is 14 amino acids long. CDR3 nucleotide sequence: TGTGCCAGTAGTAGGTGGGCGAATAGGCAGCCCCAGCATTTT. This translates into CASSRWANRQPQHF.

This clone has a single count. The CDR3, as DNA: TGTGCCAGCAGCCGCACACTGAACACTGAAGCTTTCTTT. Protein: CASSRTLNTEAFF. This chain uses TRBV14 with TRBJ1-1; D not certain. Germline V lookup: CDR1 SGHDN, CDR2 FVKESK. CDR3 length: 13 amino acids. V was shortened by 4 bases and J by 0 bases, with 6 bases between the two germline ends.

This clone was recorded once. The rearrangement uses TRBV18 and TRBJ2-5, with TRBD1 identical over 7 bases. V shed 6 bases, J shed 3 bases, and the junction held 7 bases outside the gene matches. Germline CDR1 and CDR2: KGHSH and LQKENI. The CDR3 is 14 residues long. The CDR3 DNA reads TGTGCCAGCTCCTACAGGGACAGCAAAGAGACCCAGTACTTC. This encodes CASSYRDSKETQYF. Full variable domain (rest looked up from reference TRBV18 and TRBJ2-5): NAGVMQNPRHLVRRRGQEARLRCSPMKGHSHVYWYRQLPEEGLKFMVYLQKENIIDESGMPKERFSAEFPKEGPSILRIQQVVRGDSAAYFCASSYRDSKETQYFGPGTRLLVL.

The chain combines TRBV27 with TRBJ1-2, with D possibly TRBD1 on 5 matching bases. CDR1 and CDR2 (germline): MNHEY, SMNVEV (reference sequence). CDR3 length: 13 residues. The V gene lost 8 bases and the J gene lost 4 bases, with 14 bases spanning the gap. CDR3 nucleotides: TGTGCCAGCGGCATAGGGGAGGTCTATGGCTACACCTTC. This gives the protein CASGIGEVYGYTF.

DNA for the CDR3: TGTGCCAGCAGCTTAAGGCAGGGTGATCAGCCCCAGCATTTT. As protein: CASSLRQGDQPQHF. The chain is built from TRBV7-2 and TRBJ1-5, with D perhaps TRBD1 (5 bases). V was clipped by 2 bases and J by 5 bases, with 10 bases between them. The germline gives CDR1 SGHTA, CDR2 FQGNSA. The CDR3 totals 14 residues.

In its sample, this clone was seen once. The chain carries TRBV2 and TRBJ2-2; TRBD1 might be the D (5 bases). Trimming stripped 10 bases from V and 2 bases from J, with 14 bases between. CDR1 is SNHLY, CDR2 FYNNEI, per germline. This CDR3 comprises 14 residues. CDR3 DNA sequence: TGTGCCACCTCGAAGGGGCCCAACACCGGGGAGCTGTTTTTT. It codes for CATSKGPNTGELFF.

This chain connects TRBV15 to TRBJ2-7, with TRBD1 as a possible D gene (6 bases). V gave up 0 bases and J gave up 2 bases, with 20 bases separating them. This CDR3 is built from 18 residues. The germline gives CDR1 LNHNV, CDR2 YYDKDF (reference sequence). The CDR3 DNA sequence: TGTGCCACCAGCAGAGATCGCCTTACTGGGGCAGGGGCCTACGAGCAGTACTTC. Its translation: CATSRDRLTGAGAYEQYF.

V gene TRBV12-5 combines with J gene TRBJ1-5; weak D call: TRBD1 (6 bases). The CDR3 loop spans 15 amino acids. CDR1 and CDR2 from the germline V gene are LGHNT and FRNRAP. V was pared by 3 bases and J by 7 bases, with 16 bases between. In nucleotides, the CDR3 is TGTGCTAGTGGTTTAACTACAGGGAGAGGGCAGCCCCAGCATTTT. Encoded protein: CASGLTTGRGQPQHF. Looking up the rest from reference TRBV12-5 and TRBJ1-5 gives the full variable domain: DARVTQTPRHKVTEMGQEVTMRCQPILGHNTVFWYRQTMMQGLELLAYFRNRAPLDDSGMPKDRFSAEMPDATLATLKIQPSEPRDSAVYFCASGLTTGRGQPQHFGDGTRLSIL.

The chain uses TRBV2 and TRBJ2-5; unclear D gene. V was shortened by 6 bases and J by 4 bases, with 3 bases between the two germline ends. Germline V CDR1 and CDR2: SNHLY, FYNNEI. The CDR3 is 10 residues long. The CDR3 loop is CASRRETQYF. In nucleotides, the CDR3 is TGTGCCAGCAGGAGAGAGACCCAGTACTTC.

CDR3 in DNA: TGTGCCAGCAGCTTGGAGGTGCCTAACTATGGCTACACCTTC. Its protein product is CASSLEVPNYGYTF. The V gene is TRBV7-9, the J gene TRBJ1-2; D ambiguous. V lost 3 bases and J 0 bases, leaving 8 bases between the germline ends. The germline CDR1 and CDR2 sequences are SEHNR and FQNEAQ (reference sequence). The CDR3 spans 14 residues.

The V call is TRBV7-9, the J call TRBJ1-1, with D hard to call. CDR1 and CDR2 from the germline V gene are SEHNR and FQNEAQ (reference sequence). The CDR3 has 13 amino acids. V gave up 5 bases and J gave up 2 bases, with 9 bases separating them. The CDR3 protein is CASSAPGNTEAFF. The CDR3 DNA is TGTGCCAGCAGCGCTCCGGGAAACACTGAAGCTTTCTTT.

V is TRBV9 and J is TRBJ2-2; 10 bases fit TRBD2. There are 16 residues in the CDR3. V was clipped by 4 bases and J by 1 base; unmatched bases: 4. Germline-derived CDR1 and CDR2 are SGDLS and YYNGEE. As DNA, the CDR3 is TGTGCCAGCAGCACTGGACTAGCGGTGAACACCGGGGAGCTGTTTTTT. As protein: CASSTGLAVNTGELFF.

The chain uses TRBV18 and TRBJ2-3, with D possibly being TRBD2 (7 bases). Trimming stripped 4 bases from V and 2 bases from J, with 16 bases between. There are 16 residues in the CDR3. The germline V gene has CDR1 KGHSH and CDR2 LQKENI. This CDR3 is CASSLTGGGHTDTQYF. CDR3 DNA: TGTGCCAGCTCACTCACCGGCGGGGGCCACACAGATACGCAGTATTTT.

The chain uses TRBV18 and TRBJ1-1; a weak D match, TRBD1 (6 bases). Germline values: CDR1 KGHSH, CDR2 LQKENI. There are 15 residues in the CDR3. The ends were cut back, 3 bases at V and 1 base at J, with 12 bases in the middle. The CDR3 sequence is CASSPIGTPNTEAFF. The CDR3 nucleotides read TGTGCCAGCTCACCCATTGGGACACCGAACACTGAAGCTTTCTTT. The entire variable domain, with the rest obtained from reference TRBV18 and TRBJ1-1, is as follows: NAGVMQNPRHLVRRRGQEARLRCSPMKGHSHVYWYRQLPEEGLKFMVYLQKENIIDESGMPKERFSAEFPKEGPSILRIQQVVRGDSAAYFCASSPIGTPNTEAFFGQGTRLTVV.

Turning to this clone: Other DNA sequences in the sample encode the same CDR3. The chain combines TRBV19 with TRBJ2-1, with D perhaps matching TRBD1 (6 bases). The CDR3 sequence is 14 residues long. V was clipped by 1 base and J by 4 bases, with 8 bases between them. The germline V gene has CDR1 LNHDA and CDR2 SQIVND (reference sequence). CDR3 sequence (DNA): TGTGCCAGTAGTATAGGGACAGTTTACAATGAGCAGTTCTTC. This translates into CASSIGTVYNEQFF.

The chain employs TRBV27 and TRBJ1-3; no definite D call. Trimming pared 5 bases from V and 5 bases from J, leaving 16 bases between. The CDR3 contains 15 residues. The germline V gene encodes CDR1 MNHEY and CDR2 SMNVEV (reference sequence). The CDR3 nucleotides read TGTGCCAGCAGTCACCGGGGAGGAGGCCGAAACACCATATATTTT. Its protein is CASSHRGGGRNTIYF.

The CDR3 DNA is TGTGCCAGCAGCCAGGGTGCCGGTGGAAACACCATATATTTT. Translation gives CASSQGAGGNTIYF. The chain couples TRBV5-8 to TRBJ1-3, with TRBD1 as a possible D gene (5 bases). V was trimmed by 4 bases and J by 3 bases, leaving 11 bases between them. The CDR3 is made up of 14 amino acids. From germline, CDR1 is SGHTS and CDR2 YDEGEE.

The chain employs TRBV12-5 and TRBJ1-6; D may be TRBD1 (6 bases). The CDR3 length is 16 residues. V lost 5 bases to trimming and J lost 0 bases, with 11 bases between them. Per the germline V gene, CDR1 is LGHNT and CDR2 is FRNRAP. The CDR3 sequence: CASGDRTSSYNSPLHF. The CDR3 coding sequence is TGTGCTAGTGGTGACAGGACGAGCTCCTATAATTCACCCCTCCACTTT.

This chain joins TRBV30 and TRBJ2-1; TRBD2 agrees at 8 bases. Germline V gene data show CDR1 as GTSNPN and CDR2 as SVGIG (reference sequence). V trimming: 0 bases; J trimming: 4 bases; junction bases outside the gene matches: 5. The CDR3 runs 15 residues. This chain's CDR3 is CAWSVSGGIYNEQFF. The CDR3 nucleotides read TGTGCCTGGAGTGTGTCGGGGGGGATTTACAATGAGCAGTTCTTC.

The chain carries TRBV10-2 and TRBJ1-2; 7 positions match TRBD1. Germline V gene data show CDR1 as WSHSY and CDR2 as SAAADI. The CDR3 sequence is 13 residues long. The V gene end was trimmed by 5 bases and the J gene end by 3 bases; junction bases not matched to a gene: 3. The CDR3 sequence: CASSSDRDYGYTF. Written as DNA, the CDR3 is TGCGCCAGCAGTTCAGACAGGGACTATGGCTACACCTTC.

The chain combines TRBV3-1 (or the pseudogene TRBV3-2) with TRBJ2-5, with TRBD1 matching over 7 bases. CDR1 and CDR2 (germline): LGHDT, YNNKEL (reference sequence). The CDR3 has 13 amino acids. Germline trimming cut 4 bases from V and 2 bases from J; bases unmatched to any gene: 1. The CDR3 coding sequence is TGTGCCAGCAGCCGGGGACAGCAAGAGACCCAGTACTTC. Translated, it gives CASSRGQQETQYF.

V and J are TRBV4-1 and TRBJ2-2; perhaps TRBD1 as D (6 bases). The CDR3 totals 15 residues. V was clipped by 5 bases and J by 0 bases, with 10 bases between them. Germline CDR1 reads MGHRA; CDR2 reads YSYEKL. The CDR3 DNA sequence: TGCGCCAGCAGCTACAGGGCGGCGAACACCGGGGAGCTGTTTTTT. Its translation: CASSYRAANTGELFF.

This clone has just one count. The V call is TRBV7-2, the J call TRBJ2-5; TRBD2 matches at 11 bases. Per germline, CDR1 SGHTA and CDR2 FQGNSA. Trimming at V came to 5 bases and at J to 3 bases, leaving 5 bases not matched to a gene. This CDR3 comprises 15 residues. The CDR3 nucleotides are TGTGCCAGCAGCATGGGACTAGCGGTAAAAGAGACCCAGTACTTC. Translation: CASSMGLAVKETQYF.

This clone occurred many times. The chain recombines TRBV11-2 with TRBJ2-2, with a weak D call TRBD1 (6 bases). The CDR3 contains 17 residues. The ends were cut back, 5 bases at V and 0 bases at J, with 16 bases in the middle. The V gene's germline CDR1 is SGHAT and CDR2 FQNNGV. The CDR3 DNA follows: TGTGCCAGCAGCCATTACAGGGAACCCACGAACACCGGGGAGCTGTTTTTT. Its protein product is CASSHYREPTNTGELFF.

The chain is built from TRBV12-5 and TRBJ2-1; no clear D gene. Germline values: CDR1 LGHNT, CDR2 FRNRAP. Trimming left V 0 bases short and J 12 bases short, with 9 bases between. The CDR3 has 12 residues. CDR3 in DNA: TGTGCTAGTGGTTTGGTACAGATTGGGCAGTTCTTC. It specifies CASGLVQIGQFF.

The chain links TRBV5-1 to TRBJ2-7; 11 nucleotides line up with TRBD1. Trimming took 0 bases from V and 6 from J; bases not matched to a gene: 8. Germline-derived CDR1 and CDR2 are SGHRS and YFSETQ. This CDR3 contains 16 residues. CDR3 in DNA: TGCGCCAGCAGCTTGGACGGACAGGGGGCATTAGGCGAGCAGTACTTC. The encoded protein is CASSLDGQGALGEQYF.

In this sample, this clone turned up a few times. The chain combines TRBV7-9 with TRBJ2-1; D is ambiguous. CDR3 length equals 13 residues. Germline lookup yields CDR1 SEHNR and CDR2 FQNEAQ (reference sequence). V lost 7 bases, J lost 9 bases, and 16 bases lay in between. The CDR3 protein is CASTSRYGSEQFF. In nucleotides, the CDR3 is TGTGCCAGCACCTCTAGGTACGGTTCTGAGCAGTTCTTC.

This clone occurred once. This chain connects TRBV15 to TRBJ1-5; D ambiguous. Germline CDR1 LNHNV, CDR2 YYDKDF (reference sequence). V was trimmed by 0 bases and J by 5 bases, leaving 5 bases between them. The CDR3 covers 13 residues. This CDR3 reads CATSRDIDQPQHF. The CDR3 DNA is TGTGCCACCAGCAGAGATATTGATCAGCCCCAGCATTTT. Full variable domain (rest looked up from reference TRBV15 and TRBJ1-5): DAMVIQNPRYQVTQFGKPVTLSCSQTLNHNVMYWYQQKSSQAPKLLFHYYDKDFNNEADTPDNFQSRRPNTSFCFLDIRSPGLGDTAMYLCATSRDIDQPQHFGDGTRLSIL.

This sequence joins TRBV15 and TRBJ1-4; possibly TRBD1 for D (6 bases). Per the germline V gene, CDR1 is LNHNV and CDR2 is YYDKDF (reference sequence). Trimming stripped 0 bases from V and 7 bases from J, with 15 bases between. This CDR3 has 16 amino acids. The DNA for the CDR3 is TGTGCCACCAGCAGAGACCCGGCCCGAGGGGGTGAAAAACTGTTTTTT. This sequence encodes CATSRDPARGGEKLFF.